This TCR beta chain emerged from a study of T cells in Graves' hyperthyroidism and ophthalmopathy. Germline-derived CDR1 and CDR2 are SGHTA and FQGNSA. Trimming took 1 base from V and 7 from J, leaving 25 bases between them. The CDR3 is made up of 18 amino acids. Amplified regions were TCR beta CDR3 sequences from RNA transcripts. HTBI primers drove first-round RT-PCR of the TCR CDR3. TCRdb re-derived calls from the multiplex PCR reads in MiXCR, one entry per CDR3 protein. The data contain hundreds of thousands of distinct CDR3 sequences, approximately 20% of them singletons. This chain joins TRBV7-2 and TRBJ1-2, with D possibly being TRBD1 (5 bases). Specimen: blood. This sequence was found in a man aged 40-49 years with Graves' ophthalmopathy. The CDR3 DNA reads TGTGCCAGCAGCTTAGGTTGGGGGGACCAAGAACAATTCGGTGGCTACACCTTC. Amino acid sequence: CASSLGWGDQEQFGGYTF.